These T cell receptor beta chains were read from a single sample in a study of blood T cell repertoires in COVID-19. TCRdb's copy holds only in-frame clones and misses some; the assay was immunoSEQ multiplex PCR. The sample has about 210,000 clones; around four fifths are singletons. Sample: peripheral blood. The receptors were sampled from a woman in her forties with active or convalescent COVID-19. Both conserved end residues are part of each CDR3. The D gene is left open where the match is weak. Clone size, where shown, is once, few, many, or a class for clones that have expanded.

j_gene | len | v_gene | abundance | d_gene | CDR3aa | CDR3nt
TRBJ2-1 | 13 | TRBV6-4 | NA | NA | CASSETVSHEQFF | TGTGCCAGCAGTGAGACTGTTAGCCATGAGCAGTTCTTC
TRBJ2-1 | 14 | TRBV4-2 | NA | NA | CASSQEGFYNEQFF | TGTGCCAGCAGCCAAGAGGGCTTCTACAATGAGCAGTTCTTC
TRBJ1-2 | 12 | TRBV5-1 | NA | NA | CASSETGTGGRF | TGCGCCAGCAGCGAGACCGGGACGGGGGGCCGGTTC
TRBJ1-2 | 17 | TRBV2 | few | NA | CASSEYPSGQRNYGYTF | TGTGCCAGCAGTGAGTATCCTTCTGGGCAGAGAAATTATGGCTACACCTTC
TRBJ1-5 | 15 | TRBV27 | NA | NA | CASSFQGRGDQPQHF | TGTGCCAGCAGTTTCCAGGGGCGGGGGGATCAGCCCCAGCATTTT
TRBJ2-5 | 14 | TRBV11-3 | NA | TRBD2 | CASGPGGTQETQYF | TGTGCCAGCGGCCCCGGGGGGACCCAAGAGACCCAGTACTTC
TRBJ2-5 | 13 | TRBV29-1 | NA | TRBD1 | CSVLTGSLETQYF | TGCAGCGTTCTGACAGGGAGCCTGGAGACCCAGTACTTC
TRBJ2-1 | 11 | TRBV12-3/TRBV12-4 | once | NA | CASSPRREQFF | TGTGCCAGCAGTCCCAGGCGTGAGCAGTTCTTC
TRBJ2-1 | 15 | TRBV2 | NA | TRBD2 | CASSGSSGGYNEQFF | TGTGCCAGCAGTGGGTCTAGCGGGGGATACAATGAGCAGTTCTTC
TRBJ2-5 | 15 | TRBV7-7 | NA | TRBD1 | CASSKDPGGGQTQYF | TGTGCTAGCAGTAAAGACCCAGGGGGCGGCCAGACCCAGTACTTC
TRBJ2-7 | 13 | TRBV12-3/TRBV12-4 | NA | TRBD1 | CASSSQGAYEQYF | TGTGCCAGCAGTTCCCAGGGGGCCTACGAGCAGTACTTC
TRBJ1-1 | 13 | TRBV7-9 | NA | NA | CASSLARQDEAFF | TGTGCCAGCAGCTTAGCTAGACAGGATGAAGCTTTCTTT
TRBJ2-5 | 16 | TRBV24-1 | NA | NA | CATSDARPGDVETQYF | TGTGCCACCAGTGACGCCCGACCGGGGGACGTGGAGACCCAGTACTTC
TRBJ1-1 | 18 | TRBV5-1 | NA | TRBD1 | CASKGYLGQGATNTEAFF | TGCGCCAGCAAGGGATACCTTGGACAGGGGGCAACGAACACTGAAGCTTTCTTT
TRBJ1-5 | 16 | TRBV28 | NA | NA | CASSLGRSGVRQPQHF | TGTGCCAGCAGTTTAGGGCGGTCAGGGGTACGCCAGCCCCAGCATTTT
TRBJ1-2 | 16 | TRBV19 | NA | TRBD1 | CASSLSRGAGGYGYTF | TGTGCCAGTAGCCTCTCGAGGGGGGCAGGGGGCTATGGCTACACCTTC
TRBJ1-2 | 15 | TRBV15 | NA | TRBD1 | CATSRETGTEFGYTF | TGTGCCACCAGCAGGGAAACCGGGACAGAATTTGGCTACACCTTC
TRBJ1-1 | 14 | TRBV7-3 | NA | NA | CASSLLGQGGEAFF | TGTGCCAGCAGCTTACTGGGACAAGGAGGCGAGGCTTTCTTT
TRBJ2-5 | 15 | TRBV11-3 | NA | TRBD1 | CASSLEQGDWETQYF | TGTGCCAGCAGCTTAGAGCAGGGGGATTGGGAGACCCAGTACTTC
TRBJ1-2 | 16 | TRBV19 | NA | NA | CASSVRRGAPNYGYTF | TGTGCCAGTAGCGTCCGGCGTGGGGCGCCTAACTATGGCTACACCTTC
TRBJ2-7 | 15 | TRBV4-2 | NA | TRBD1 | CASSHEQGAGYEQYF | TGTGCCAGCAGCCATGAACAGGGGGCGGGCTACGAGCAGTACTTC
TRBJ1-1 | 14 | TRBV4-3 | once | NA | CASSQDGTGLEAFF | TGCGCCAGCAGCCAAGATGGGACGGGACTTGAAGCTTTCTTT
TRBJ2-7 | 16 | TRBV28 | NA | NA | CASSWVLTTRTYEQYF | TGTGCCAGCAGTTGGGTACTTACGACTAGAACCTACGAGCAGTACTTC
TRBJ2-3 | 18 | TRBV7-9 | NA | TRBD2 | CASSARLGQTTSPDTQYF | TGTGCCAGCAGCGCCCGTCTCGGACAAACGACTAGCCCAGATACGCAGTATTTT
TRBJ2-7 | 15 | TRBV7-2 | once | TRBD2 | CASSDPGLAFWQQYF | TGTGCCAGCAGCGATCCGGGACTAGCGTTTTGGCAGCAGTACTTC
TRBJ1-2 | 14 | TRBV27 | NA | NA | CASTTLGGNYGYTF | TGTGCCAGCACCACTCTCGGAGGGAACTATGGCTACACCTTC
TRBJ1-5 | 13 | TRBV11-3 | NA | NA | CASSLAGNQPQHF | TGTGCCAGCAGCTTAGCGGGGAATCAGCCCCAGCATTTT
TRBJ1-4 | 13 | TRBV19 | NA | NA | CASSKSQGEKLFF | TGTGCCAGTAGCAAGTCACAGGGAGAAAAACTGTTTTTT
TRBJ2-7 | 16 | TRBV7-3 | NA | TRBD2 | CASSSTQGGRGYEQYF | TGTGCCAGCAGCTCCACCCAGGGCGGGAGGGGCTACGAGCAGTACTTC
TRBJ2-5 | 15 | TRBV5-6 | once | NA | CASSLVQGYQETQYF | TGTGCCAGCAGCTTGGTGCAGGGGTACCAAGAGACCCAGTACTTC
TRBJ1-3 | 13 | TRBV11-2 | NA | NA | CASERGDRDTIYF | TGTGCCAGCGAGAGAGGTGACCGGGACACCATATATTTT
TRBJ2-4 | 15 | TRBV6-2/TRBV6-3 | NA | NA | CASSPGLLAKNIQYF | TGTGCCAGCAGTCCGGGACTTCTAGCCAAAAACATTCAGTACTTC
TRBJ2-1 | 11 | TRBV20-1 | NA | NA | CSAEGYNEQFF | TGCAGTGCAGAGGGATACAATGAGCAGTTCTTC
TRBJ2-7 | 14 | TRBV7-3 | NA | TRBD1 | CASSQTGGSYEQYF | TGTGCCAGCAGCCAGACAGGGGGCTCCTACGAGCAGTACTTC
TRBJ1-1 | 16 | TRBV6-5 | NA | NA | CASSYSYRVGNTEAFF | TGTGCCAGCAGTTATTCGTACAGGGTAGGAAACACTGAAGCTTTCTTT
TRBJ2-2 | 13 | TRBV19 | NA | TRBD1 | CASRAQGPGELFF | TGTGCCAGTAGGGCACAGGGGCCCGGGGAGCTGTTTTTT
TRBJ1-4 | 15 | TRBV24-1 | NA | NA | CATSEPRRNPEKLFF | TGTGCCACCAGTGAACCCCGGAGGAACCCTGAAAAACTGTTTTTT
TRBJ2-1 | 14 | TRBV11-3 | NA | TRBD1 | CASSPDRVRNEQFF | TGTGCCAGCAGCCCCGACAGGGTCCGGAATGAGCAGTTCTTC
TRBJ2-7 | 16 | TRBV6-5 | NA | TRBD2 | CASSSGRLAGSYEQYF | TGTGCCAGCAGTTCGGGTCGACTAGCGGGCTCCTACGAGCAGTACTTC
TRBJ1-2 | 15 | TRBV5-1 | NA | NA | CASSLVQAGGGGYTF | TGCGCCAGCAGCTTGGTCCAGGCGGGGGGAGGTGGCTACACCTTC
TRBJ2-5 | 12 | TRBV24-1 | once | NA | CATQDLQETQYF | TGTGCCACCCAGGACTTGCAAGAGACCCAGTACTTC
TRBJ1-2 | 12 | TRBV7-8 | NA | NA | CASRGANYGYTF | TGTGCCAGCAGAGGAGCTAACTATGGCTACACCTTC
TRBJ2-5 | 15 | TRBV3-1/TRBV3-2 | once | NA | CASSPLGGAQETQYF | TGTGCCAGCAGCCCACTCGGTGGGGCCCAAGAGACCCAGTACTTC